These 10 T cell receptor beta chains came from one sample sequenced in a study of lymphopenia after photon versus proton radiotherapy. Sequenced by immunoSEQ multiplex PCR; TCRdb stores in-frame clones only, minus some. The repertoire holds tens of thousands of clones, with about 81% as singletons. The specimen was peripheral blood, collected from a patient treated with proton-based radiotherapy. Receptors originate from a man aged 55 to 70 with pancreatic cancer.

The chain joins TRBV6-1 to TRBJ1-3, with 7 bases that match TRBD1. The germline gives CDR1 MNHNS, CDR2 SASEGT. Trimming at V came to 3 bases and at J to 3 bases, leaving 2 bases not matched to a gene. The CDR3 length is 14 residues. Written as DNA, the CDR3 is TGTGCCAGCAGTGACAGGGGGTTTGGAAACACCATATATTTT. This codes for CASSDRGFGNTIYF.

The chain carries TRBV10-3 and TRBJ2-7; TRBD1 matches at 7 bases. The CDR3 is 17 amino acids. J was trimmed by 0 bases and V by 0 bases; bases with no gene match: 8. Germline loops: CDR1 ENHRY, CDR2 SYGVKD. CDR3 nucleotide sequence: TGTGCCATCAGTGAGTCTCTAACAGGGGCTGGCTCCTACGAGCAGTACTTC. It encodes CAISESLTGAGSYEQYF.

V gene TRBV19 combines with J gene TRBJ2-1, with 10 nucleotides matching TRBD2. The length of the CDR3 is 14 residues. Trimming at V came to 3 bases and at J to 9 bases, leaving 5 bases not matched to a gene. CDR1 LNHDA and CDR2 SQIVND come from the germline V gene (reference sequence). The CDR3 region has the DNA TGTGCCAGTAGTATGCTAGCGGGAGTAGGTGAGCAGTTCTTC. Its protein product is CASSMLAGVGEQFF.

This sequence joins TRBV11-3 and TRBJ1-1; maybe TRBD1 (6 bases). Trimming removed 0 bases at V and 5 bases at J, with 7 bases between. Germline CDR1 reads SGHNT; CDR2 reads YENEEA. This CDR3 region has 13 residues. The CDR3 loop is CASSLDQGTEAFF. The DNA for the CDR3 is TGTGCCAGCAGCTTAGATCAGGGGACTGAAGCTTTCTTT.

V is TRBV29-1 and J is TRBJ1-1; 12 bases are shared with TRBD1. Unmatched junction bases numbered 4, after V lost 3 bases and J lost 5 bases. The germline gives CDR1 SQVTM, CDR2 ANQGSEA. The CDR3 extends over 14 amino acids. CDR3 DNA: TGCAGCGTTGACCGGGACAGGGGGCAAACTGAAGCTTTCTTT. Its translation: CSVDRDRGQTEAFF.

V is TRBV28 and J is TRBJ2-5; 9 bases match TRBD2. The CDR3 is 15 amino acids. The germline CDR1 and CDR2 sequences are MDHEN and SYDVKM. V gave up 5 bases and J gave up 1 base; unmatched junction bases: 5. As DNA, the CDR3 is TGTGCCAGCAGTCCGCTAGCGGGGTCCCAAGAGACCCAGTACTTC. Amino acid sequence: CASSPLAGSQETQYF. The whole variable domain, filled in from reference TRBV28 and TRBJ2-5, reads DVKVTQSSRYLVKRTGEKVFLECVQDMDHENMFWYRQDPGLGLRLIYFSYDVKMKEKGDIPEGYSVSREKKERFSLILESASTNQTSMYLCASSPLAGSQETQYFGPGTRLLVL.

The chain recombines TRBV29-1 with TRBJ2-2; maybe TRBD1 (6 bases). V gave up 7 bases and J gave up 8 bases, with 14 bases separating them. The V gene's germline CDR1 is SQVTM and CDR2 ANQGSEA. The CDR3 runs to 12 residues. DNA of the CDR3: TGCAGCGCCATGGGGGCTGCGGGGGAGCTGTTTTTT. This encodes CSAMGAAGELFF.

J is TRBJ1-1 and V is TRBV28; D unresolved. Germline V gene data show CDR1 as MDHEN and CDR2 as SYDVKM. The V and J ends lost 2 bases and 4 bases respectively, with 8 bases between them. The CDR3 sequence is 13 residues long. CDR3 sequence reads: CASSLGPVTEAFF. CDR3 DNA sequence: TGTGCCAGCAGTTTAGGGCCCGTCACTGAAGCTTTCTTT.

In this sample, this clone turned up once. The V and J genes are TRBV18 and TRBJ2-3; 10 bases agree with TRBD1. The CDR3 has 15 residues. V lost 3 bases to trimming and J lost 2 bases; unmatched junction nucleotides: 2. Germline V CDR1 and CDR2: KGHSH, LQKENI. CDR3 in amino acids: CASSPGQGITDTQYF. The CDR3 DNA reads as TGTGCCAGCTCACCGGGACAGGGGATCACAGATACGCAGTATTTT.

The rearrangement links TRBV6-5 to TRBJ2-7, with 7 bases aligning to TRBD2. With V trimmed by 6 bases and J by 11 bases, 16 bases remained unmatched. The CDR3 totals 14 residues. Looked up from germline, CDR1 is MNHEY and CDR2 is SVGAGI. The CDR3 loop is CASSQEATSSRKYF. The CDR3 coding sequence is TGTGCCAGCAGCCAGGAGGCGACTAGCTCTCGAAAGTACTTC.